The rows below give T cell receptor beta chains drawn from one sample of a study of healthy donors' naive CD4 and CD8 T cells. TCRdb re-analysed the reads in MiXCR, keeping a single row per CDR3 protein. Among approximately 180,000 distinct CDR3 sequences, around three quarters were seen once, and the ten largest hold roughly 2.3%. Sequencing was performed on naive CD4+ and CD8+ T cells sorted from blood, pooled from several donors. The receptors were sampled from a pool of human donors in good health; the sample pools cells from several healthy donors. CDR3s include the opening cysteine and the closing phenylalanine or tryptophan. A D gene is named only where the DNA matches it firmly. Expanded clones are given a class, and other clones once, few, many or no size at all.

size: -
J: TRBJ2-2
V: TRBV6-5
D: -
CDR3: CASSITGTTGELFF
DNA: TGTGCCAGTAGTATAACGGGGACCACCGGGGAGCTGTTTTTT

size: -
J: TRBJ1-1
V: TRBV29-1
D: TRBD1
CDR3: CSVSGQGRTEAFF
DNA: TGCAGCGTCTCGGGACAGGGGCGCACTGAAGCTTTCTTT

size: -
J: TRBJ2-2
V: TRBV6-5
D: -
CDR3: CASSGATTGELFF
DNA: TGTGCCAGCAGTGGAGCGACCACCGGGGAGCTGTTTTTT

size: -
J: TRBJ2-5
V: TRBV20-1
D: -
CDR3: CSARRETQYF
DNA: TGCAGTGCTAGGAGGGAGACCCAGTACTTC

size: -
J: TRBJ1-3
V: TRBV27
D: TRBD1
CDR3: CASSDDRAGNTIYF
DNA: TGTGCCAGCAGTGATGACAGGGCTGGAAACACCATATATTTT

size: -
J: TRBJ2-1
V: TRBV7-8
D: TRBD2
CDR3: CASSLGLAGGPRGEQFF
DNA: TGTGCCAGCAGCCTTGGACTAGCGGGAGGGCCTAGAGGTGAGCAGTTCTTC

size: -
J: TRBJ2-5
V: TRBV29-1
D: -
CDR3: CSVWTEETQYF
DNA: TGCAGCGTCTGGACAGAAGAGACCCAGTACTTC

size: -
J: TRBJ1-5
V: TRBV19
D: TRBD1
CDR3: CASRTGTARNQPQHF
DNA: TGTGCCAGTAGGACCGGGACAGCCCGCAATCAGCCCCAGCATTTT

size: -
J: TRBJ2-1
V: TRBV20-1
D: TRBD2
CDR3: CSAPTRTSGVYNEQFF
DNA: TGCAGTGCTCCTACCCGGACTAGCGGGGTTTACAATGAGCAGTTCTTC

size: -
J: TRBJ2-1
V: TRBV20-1
D: TRBD2
CDR3: CSAPSGRVYNEQFF
DNA: TGCAGTGCCCCTAGCGGGAGGGTGTACAATGAGCAGTTCTTC

size: -
J: TRBJ1-1
V: TRBV29-1
D: -
CDR3: CSVEVSGYTFF
DNA: TGCAGCGTTGAAGTATCAGGGTACACTTTCTTT

size: -
J: TRBJ2-5
V: TRBV29-1
D: TRBD2
CDR3: CSVEDRGLAGVGETQYF
DNA: TGCAGCGTTGAAGATAGGGGACTAGCGGGAGTTGGAGAGACCCAGTACTTC

size: -
J: TRBJ1-1
V: TRBV18
D: -
CDR3: CASSLLSLDTEAFF
DNA: TGTGCCAGCTCACTCTTGTCCCTTGACACTGAAGCTTTCTTT

size: few
J: TRBJ1-1
V: TRBV15
D: -
CDR3: CATSRGWEQADTEAFF
DNA: TGTGCCACCAGCAGAGGATGGGAGCAGGCCGACACTGAAGCTTTCTTT

size: -
J: TRBJ2-4
V: TRBV25-1
D: -
CDR3: CASSAGNIQYF
DNA: TGTGCCAGCAGTGCAGGAAACATTCAGTACTTC

size: few
J: TRBJ2-7
V: TRBV6-5
D: -
CDR3: CASSYSGADEQYF
DNA: TGTGCCAGCAGTTACAGTGGAGCGGACGAGCAGTACTTC

size: -
J: TRBJ1-2
V: TRBV6-1
D: TRBD1
CDR3: CASSEAWTGRSGYTF
DNA: TGTGCCAGCAGTGAAGCCTGGACAGGGCGGAGTGGCTACACCTTC

size: once
J: TRBJ2-5
V: TRBV6-5
D: TRBD2
CDR3: CASRGPGLGQETQYF
DNA: TGTGCCAGCAGAGGCCCGGGACTAGGGCAAGAGACCCAGTACTTC

size: -
J: TRBJ1-2
V: TRBV29-1
D: -
CDR3: CSVEGGAYGYTF
DNA: TGCAGCGTTGAAGGAGGAGCCTATGGCTACACCTTC

size: -
J: TRBJ2-7
V: TRBV19
D: TRBD1
CDR3: CASGQVNEQYF
DNA: TGTGCCAGTGGACAGGTGAACGAGCAGTACTTC

size: -
J: TRBJ2-2
V: TRBV29-1
D: -
CDR3: CSSYLTRTGELFF
DNA: TGCAGCAGCTATTTGACTCGAACCGGGGAGCTGTTTTTT

size: -
J: TRBJ2-3
V: TRBV29-1
D: -
CDR3: CSVVWGQGEPTDTQYF
DNA: TGCAGCGTTGTATGGGGGCAGGGCGAACCCACAGATACGCAGTATTTT

size: -
J: TRBJ2-1
V: TRBV29-1
D: -
CDR3: CSAKSPSQLSYNEQFF
DNA: TGCAGCGCCAAAAGCCCATCCCAGCTCTCCTACAATGAGCAGTTCTTC

size: -
J: TRBJ2-7
V: TRBV6-5
D: -
CDR3: CASSSLSEQYF
DNA: TGTGCCAGCAGTTCCCTATCTGAGCAGTACTTC

size: -
J: TRBJ1-5
V: TRBV19
D: -
CDR3: CASSLGQRYNQPQHF
DNA: TGTGCCAGTAGTCTAGGACAGCGTTACAATCAGCCCCAGCATTTT

size: -
J: TRBJ2-4
V: TRBV29-1
D: -
CDR3: CSVLEGRRENIQYF
DNA: TGCAGCGTCTTAGAGGGCAGGCGGGAAAACATTCAGTACTTC

size: -
J: TRBJ1-1
V: TRBV2
D: -
CDR3: CASTQGTANTEAFF
DNA: TGTGCCAGCACCCAGGGGACGGCGAACACTGAAGCTTTCTTT

size: -
J: TRBJ1-5
V: TRBV19
D: -
CDR3: CASSMWTVIGSQPQHF
DNA: TGTGCCAGTAGTATGTGGACAGTCATTGGTAGTCAGCCCCAGCATTTT

size: few
J: TRBJ2-7
V: TRBV29-1
D: TRBD2
CDR3: CSVDSGVDEQYF
DNA: TGCAGCGTTGATAGCGGGGTCGACGAGCAGTACTTC

size: -
J: TRBJ2-3
V: TRBV20-1
D: -
CDR3: CSARAHPDPPDTQYF
DNA: TGCAGTGCTAGAGCTCACCCCGACCCGCCAGATACGCAGTATTTT

size: -
J: TRBJ2-1
V: TRBV25-1
D: -
CDR3: CASSPSLQIWNNEQFF
DNA: TGTGCCAGCAGTCCCAGCCTGCAGATTTGGAACAATGAGCAGTTCTTC

size: -
J: TRBJ1-6
V: TRBV29-1
D: TRBD1
CDR3: CSVLTGESLNSPLHF
DNA: TGCAGCGTTCTAACAGGGGAGAGTCTTAATTCACCCCTCCACTTT